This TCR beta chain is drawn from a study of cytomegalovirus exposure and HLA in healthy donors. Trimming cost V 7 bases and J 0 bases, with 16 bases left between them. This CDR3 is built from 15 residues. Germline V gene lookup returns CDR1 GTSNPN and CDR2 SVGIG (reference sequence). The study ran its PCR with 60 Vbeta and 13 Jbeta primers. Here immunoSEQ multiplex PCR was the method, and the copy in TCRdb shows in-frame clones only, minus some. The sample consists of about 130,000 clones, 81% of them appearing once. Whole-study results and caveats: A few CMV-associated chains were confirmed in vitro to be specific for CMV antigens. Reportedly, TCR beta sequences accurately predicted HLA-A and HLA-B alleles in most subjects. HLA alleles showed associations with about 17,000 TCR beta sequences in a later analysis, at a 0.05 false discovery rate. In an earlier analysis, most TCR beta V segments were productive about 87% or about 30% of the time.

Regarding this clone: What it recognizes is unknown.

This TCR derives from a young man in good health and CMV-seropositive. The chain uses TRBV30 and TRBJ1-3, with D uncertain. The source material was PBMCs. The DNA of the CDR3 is TGTGCCTACGAATCTTTGCGGGGCTCTGGAAACACCATATATTTT. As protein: CAYESLRGSGNTIYF.